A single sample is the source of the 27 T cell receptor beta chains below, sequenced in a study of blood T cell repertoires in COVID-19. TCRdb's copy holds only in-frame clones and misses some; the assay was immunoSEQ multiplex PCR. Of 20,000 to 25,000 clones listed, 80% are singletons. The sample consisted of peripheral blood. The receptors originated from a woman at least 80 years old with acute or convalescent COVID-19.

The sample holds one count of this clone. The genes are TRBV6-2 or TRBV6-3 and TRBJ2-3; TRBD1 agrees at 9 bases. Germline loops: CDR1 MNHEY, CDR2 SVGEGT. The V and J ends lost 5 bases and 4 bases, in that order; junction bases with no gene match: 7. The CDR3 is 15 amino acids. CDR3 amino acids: CASSTGTGISDTQYF. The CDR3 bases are TGTGCCAGCAGTACCGGGACAGGGATTTCAGATACGCAGTATTTT.

Here the CDR3 DNA reads TGTGCCAGCAGTTCCCTTGGGGCCCTGAACACTGAAGCTTTCTTT. It translates to CASSSLGALNTEAFF. This chain links TRBV27 with TRBJ1-1; a weak D match, TRBD1 (5 bases). Trimming removed 4 bases from V and 0 bases from J, with 12 bases in between. This CDR3 has 15 amino acids. Per the germline V gene, CDR1 is MNHEY and CDR2 is SMNVEV (reference sequence).

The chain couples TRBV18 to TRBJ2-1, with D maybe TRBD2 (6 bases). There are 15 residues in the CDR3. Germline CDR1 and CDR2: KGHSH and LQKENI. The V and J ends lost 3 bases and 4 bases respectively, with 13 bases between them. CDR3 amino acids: CASSPGGSGYNEQFF. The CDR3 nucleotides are TGTGCCAGCTCACCCGGGGGTAGCGGATACAATGAGCAGTTCTTC.

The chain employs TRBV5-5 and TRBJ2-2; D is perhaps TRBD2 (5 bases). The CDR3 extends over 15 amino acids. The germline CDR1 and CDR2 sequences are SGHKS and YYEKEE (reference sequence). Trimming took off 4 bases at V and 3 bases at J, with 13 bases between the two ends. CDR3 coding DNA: TGTGCCAGCAGCCGCATGGGGAGAGACACCGGGGAGCTGTTTTTT. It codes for CASSRMGRDTGELFF.

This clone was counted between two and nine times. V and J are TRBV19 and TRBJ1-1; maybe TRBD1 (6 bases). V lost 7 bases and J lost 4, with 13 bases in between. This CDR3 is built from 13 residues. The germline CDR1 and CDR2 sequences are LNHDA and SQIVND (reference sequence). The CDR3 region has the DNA TGTGCCAGTATGCAACAGGGTGCCACTGAAGCTTTCTTT. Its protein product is CASMQQGATEAFF.

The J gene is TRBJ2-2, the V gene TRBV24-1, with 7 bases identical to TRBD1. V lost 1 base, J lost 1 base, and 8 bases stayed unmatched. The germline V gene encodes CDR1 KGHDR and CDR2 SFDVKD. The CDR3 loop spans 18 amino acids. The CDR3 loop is CATSDFRDRNMNTGELFF. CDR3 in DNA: TGTGCCACCAGTGATTTCCGGGACAGAAATATGAACACCGGGGAGCTGTTTTTT.

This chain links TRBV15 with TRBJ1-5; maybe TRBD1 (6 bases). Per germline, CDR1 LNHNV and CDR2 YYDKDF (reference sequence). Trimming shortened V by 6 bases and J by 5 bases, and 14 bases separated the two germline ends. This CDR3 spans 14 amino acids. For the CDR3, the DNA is TGTGCCACCAGGCTCCACAGGGAAGATCAGCCCCAGCATTTT. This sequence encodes CATRLHREDQPQHF. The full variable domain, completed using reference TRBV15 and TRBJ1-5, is DAMVIQNPRYQVTQFGKPVTLSCSQTLNHNVMYWYQQKSSQAPKLLFHYYDKDFNNEADTPDNFQSRRPNTSFCFLDIRSPGLGDTAMYLCATRLHREDQPQHFGDGTRLSIL.

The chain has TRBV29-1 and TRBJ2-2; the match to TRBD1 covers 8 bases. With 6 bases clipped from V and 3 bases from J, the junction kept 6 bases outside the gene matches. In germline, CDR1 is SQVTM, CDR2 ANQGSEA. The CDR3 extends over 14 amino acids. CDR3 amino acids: CSVAPGQDTGELFF. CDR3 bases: TGCAGCGTCGCTCCGGGACAGGACACCGGGGAGCTGTTTTTT.

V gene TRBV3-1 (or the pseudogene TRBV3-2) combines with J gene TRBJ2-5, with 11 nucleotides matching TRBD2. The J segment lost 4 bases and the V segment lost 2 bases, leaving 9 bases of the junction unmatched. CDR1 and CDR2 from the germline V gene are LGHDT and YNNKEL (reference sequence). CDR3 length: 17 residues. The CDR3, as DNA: TGTGCCAGCAGCCAACTGACGACTAGCGGGGTAGTAGAGACCCAGTACTTC. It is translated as CASSQLTTSGVVETQYF.

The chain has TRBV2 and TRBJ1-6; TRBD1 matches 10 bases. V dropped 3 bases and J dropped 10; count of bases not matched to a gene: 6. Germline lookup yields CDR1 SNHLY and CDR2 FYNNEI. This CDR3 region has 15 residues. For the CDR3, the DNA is TGTGCCAGCAGTGAGCCGGGACAGGGGACGTCACCCCTCCACTTT. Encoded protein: CASSEPGQGTSPLHF.

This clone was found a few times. The CDR3 region is CASSSGTGSIQQFF. The CDR3 DNA sequence: TGTGCCAGCAGTTCCGGGACAGGATCCATACAGCAGTTCTTC. The chain links TRBV6-5 to TRBJ2-1; TRBD1 agrees at 8 bases. Germline V gene sequence: CDR1 MNHEY, CDR2 SVGAGI. CDR3 size: 14 residues. V lost 4 bases to trimming and J lost 11 bases; unmatched junction nucleotides: 10.

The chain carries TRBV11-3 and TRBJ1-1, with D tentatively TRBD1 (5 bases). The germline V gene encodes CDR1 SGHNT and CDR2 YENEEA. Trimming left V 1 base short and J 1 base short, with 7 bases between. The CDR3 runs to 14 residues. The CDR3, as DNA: TGTGCCAGCAGCTTAGGGCAGGGGAACACTGAAGCTTTCTTT. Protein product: CASSLGQGNTEAFF.

CDR3 sequence reads: CASSRDRGRDEQYF. The CDR3 coding sequence is TGTGCCAGCAGCCGGGACAGGGGGCGGGACGAGCAGTACTTC. The chain joins TRBV2 to TRBJ2-7; 12 bases are a match to TRBD1. The trim removed 6 bases at V and 5 bases at J, leaving 5 bases unmatched. From germline, CDR1 is SNHLY and CDR2 FYNNEI. The CDR3 covers 14 residues.

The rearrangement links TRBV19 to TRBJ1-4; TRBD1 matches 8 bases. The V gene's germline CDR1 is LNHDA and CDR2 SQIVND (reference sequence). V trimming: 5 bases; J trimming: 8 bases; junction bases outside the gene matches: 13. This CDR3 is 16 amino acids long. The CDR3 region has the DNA TGTGCCAGTAGTGTCGACCCCAGACGGACAGGGGAAAAACTGTTTTTT. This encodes CASSVDPRRTGEKLFF.

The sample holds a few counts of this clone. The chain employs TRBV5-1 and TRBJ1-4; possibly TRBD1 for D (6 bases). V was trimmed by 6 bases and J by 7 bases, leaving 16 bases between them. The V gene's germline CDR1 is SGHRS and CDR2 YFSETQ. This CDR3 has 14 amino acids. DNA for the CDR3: TGCGCCAGCAATCCGCAGGGGACCGGTGAAAAACTGTTTTTT. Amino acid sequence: CASNPQGTGEKLFF. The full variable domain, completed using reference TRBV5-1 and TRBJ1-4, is KAGVTQTPRYLIKTRGQQVTLSCSPISGHRSVSWYQQTPGQGLQFLFEYFSETQRNKGNFPGRFSGRQFSNSRSEMNVSTLELGDSALYLCASNPQGTGEKLFFGSGTQLSVL.

CDR3 DNA: TGCGCCAGCAGCTTTATAGGGGGAAGGACAGATACGCAGTATTTT. It translates to CASSFIGGRTDTQYF. This rearrangement joins TRBV5-1 to TRBJ2-3; D may be TRBD1 (6 bases). Between the trimmed V and J ends, which lost 2 bases and 3 bases, there was a span of 13 bases. The CDR3 is 15 residues long. Germline V gives CDR1 SGHRS, CDR2 YFSETQ.

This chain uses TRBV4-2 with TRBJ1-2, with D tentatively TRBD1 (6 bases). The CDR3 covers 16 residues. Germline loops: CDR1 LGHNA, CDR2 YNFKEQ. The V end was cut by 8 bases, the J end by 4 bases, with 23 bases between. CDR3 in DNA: TGTGCCAGCTTACCATTGGCAGGGGAAAATCGCTATGGCTACACCTTC. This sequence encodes CASLPLAGENRYGYTF.

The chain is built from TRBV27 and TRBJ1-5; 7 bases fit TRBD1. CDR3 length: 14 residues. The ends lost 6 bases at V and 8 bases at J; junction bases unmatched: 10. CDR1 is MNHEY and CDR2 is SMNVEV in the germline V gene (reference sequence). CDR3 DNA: TGTGCCAGCAGCACGGACAGGCCGCCAGAGCCCCAGCATTTT. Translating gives CASSTDRPPEPQHF.

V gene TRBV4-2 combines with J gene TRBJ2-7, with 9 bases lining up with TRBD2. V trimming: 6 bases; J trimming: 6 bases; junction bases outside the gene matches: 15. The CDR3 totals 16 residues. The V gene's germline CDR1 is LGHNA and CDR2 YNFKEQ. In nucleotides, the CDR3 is TGTGCCAGCAGTAATAGCGGGAGATCGAAAAGGCTCGAGCAGTACTTC. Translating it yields CASSNSGRSKRLEQYF.

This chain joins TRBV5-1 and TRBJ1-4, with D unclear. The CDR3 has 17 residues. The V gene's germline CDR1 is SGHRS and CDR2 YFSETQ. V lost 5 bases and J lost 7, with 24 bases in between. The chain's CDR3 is CASSLDTYGIRGEKLFF. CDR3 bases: TGCGCCAGCAGTCTCGACACGTACGGGATTCGGGGTGAAAAACTGTTTTTT.

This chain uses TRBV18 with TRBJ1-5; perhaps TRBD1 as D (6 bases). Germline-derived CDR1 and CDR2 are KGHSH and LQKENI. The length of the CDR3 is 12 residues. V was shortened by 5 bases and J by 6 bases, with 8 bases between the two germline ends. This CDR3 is CASSSRGQPQHF. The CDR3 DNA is TGTGCCAGCTCATCCAGGGGTCAGCCCCAGCATTTT.

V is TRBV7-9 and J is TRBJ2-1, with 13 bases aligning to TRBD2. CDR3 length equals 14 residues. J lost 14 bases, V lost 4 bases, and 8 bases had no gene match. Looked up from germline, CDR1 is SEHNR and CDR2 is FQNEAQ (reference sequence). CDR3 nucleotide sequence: TGTGCCAGCAGCTCAACTAGCGGGAGGGCCGGGAAGTTCTTC. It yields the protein CASSSTSGRAGKFF.

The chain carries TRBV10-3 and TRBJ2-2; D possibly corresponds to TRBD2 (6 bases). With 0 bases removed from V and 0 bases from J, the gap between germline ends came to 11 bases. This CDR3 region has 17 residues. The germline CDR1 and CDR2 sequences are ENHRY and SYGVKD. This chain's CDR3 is CAISESRGGANTGELFF. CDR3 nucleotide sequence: TGTGCCATCAGTGAGTCGAGAGGCGGGGCGAACACCGGGGAGCTGTTTTTT.

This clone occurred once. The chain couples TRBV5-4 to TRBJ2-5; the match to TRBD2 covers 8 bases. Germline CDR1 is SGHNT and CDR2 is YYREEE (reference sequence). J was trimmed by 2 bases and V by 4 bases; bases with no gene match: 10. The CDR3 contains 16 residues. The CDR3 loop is CASSHRGTSRQETQYF. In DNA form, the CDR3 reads TGTGCCAGCAGCCACCGAGGGACTAGTCGGCAAGAGACCCAGTACTTC.

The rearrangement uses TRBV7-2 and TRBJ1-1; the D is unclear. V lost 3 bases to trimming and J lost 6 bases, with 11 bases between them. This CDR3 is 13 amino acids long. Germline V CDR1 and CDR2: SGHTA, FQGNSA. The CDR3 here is CASSFAQTPEAFF. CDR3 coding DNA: TGTGCCAGCAGCTTTGCACAGACCCCTGAAGCTTTCTTT. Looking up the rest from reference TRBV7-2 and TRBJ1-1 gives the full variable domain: GAGVSQSPSNKVTEKGKDVELRCDPISGHTALYWYRQSLGQGLEFLIYFQGNSAPDKSGLPSDRFSAERTGGSVSTLTIQRTQQEDSAVYLCASSFAQTPEAFFGQGTRLTVV.

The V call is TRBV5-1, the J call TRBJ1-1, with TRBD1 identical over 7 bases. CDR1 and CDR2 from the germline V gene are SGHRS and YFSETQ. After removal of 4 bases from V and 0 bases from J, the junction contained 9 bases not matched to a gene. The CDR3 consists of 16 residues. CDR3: CASSLRPGGMNTEAFF. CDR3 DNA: TGCGCCAGCAGCCTTCGACCAGGGGGAATGAACACTGAAGCTTTCTTT.

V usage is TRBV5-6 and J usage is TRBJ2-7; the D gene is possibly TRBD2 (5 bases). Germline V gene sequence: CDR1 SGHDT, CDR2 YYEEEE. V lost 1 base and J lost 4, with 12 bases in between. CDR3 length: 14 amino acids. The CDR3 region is CASSLSGIIYEQYF. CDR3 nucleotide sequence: TGTGCCAGCAGCTTGAGCGGCATAATATACGAGCAGTACTTC.